This TCR beta chain was found in a study of cytomegalovirus exposure and HLA in healthy donors. This clone was detected only a few times. The PCR employed 60 Vbeta primers together with 13 Jbeta primers. Repertoires were generated with immunoSEQ multiplex PCR, while TCRdb's copy carries only in-frame clones and drops some. The table shows about 170,000 clones, with around 76% occurring only once. The ends lost 4 bases at V and 4 bases at J; junction bases unmatched: 9. Germline CDR1 reads SGHTA; CDR2 reads FQGNSA. This CDR3 spans 15 amino acids. The source of this sequence is a female donor in good health and CMV-seronegative. The V and J genes are TRBV7-2 and TRBJ2-5; the match to TRBD2 covers 7 bases. Sequencing was done on a sample of PBMCs. CDR3 bases: TGTGCCAGCAGCTCGCCCGGCGGGAGATCAGAGACCCAGTACTTC. Its protein product is CASSSPGGRSETQYF.